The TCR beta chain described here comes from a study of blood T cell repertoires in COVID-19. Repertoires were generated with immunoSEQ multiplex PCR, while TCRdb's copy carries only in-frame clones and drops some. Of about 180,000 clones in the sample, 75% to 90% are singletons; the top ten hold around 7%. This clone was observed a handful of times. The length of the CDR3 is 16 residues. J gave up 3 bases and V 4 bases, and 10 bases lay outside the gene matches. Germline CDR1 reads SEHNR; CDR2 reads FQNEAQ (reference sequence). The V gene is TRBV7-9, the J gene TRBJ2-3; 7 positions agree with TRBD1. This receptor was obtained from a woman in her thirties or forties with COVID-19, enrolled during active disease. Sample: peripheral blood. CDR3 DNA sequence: TGTGCCAGCAGCTCGCCCCGGGACAGTAGGACAGATACGCAGTATTTT. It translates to CASSSPRDSRTDTQYF.